This TCR beta chain was recorded in a study of neurological immune-mediated disorders. Notes on the study in general: Phylogenetic grouping put 18 of 34 multiple sclerosis patients' repertoires into one related-CDR3 cluster, a possible signature. None of the CDR3 amino acid sequences in expanded clones turned up in more than one subject, which points to private repertoires in all groups.

By 5'RACE with 10-nucleotide random UMIs, the cDNA was made. Per sequencing run, 15-18 subjects together gave over 170 million TCR-beta sequences. TCRdb analysed the 5' RACE reads with MiXCR anew, one entry per CDR3 protein. The profile shows just under 60,000 distinct CDR3 sequences, roughly 3.5% of them singletons. Germline CDR1 and CDR2: DFQATT and SNEGSKA (reference sequence). The germline V and J ends were trimmed by 3 bases and 9 bases, with 24 bases remaining between them. The CDR3 is 16 amino acids. This clonotype was seen repeatedly, ten times or more. Its antigen remains unknown. The sequence came from a woman aged 25 to 45 with multiple sclerosis. The chain carries TRBV20-1 and TRBJ2-1; D might be TRBD2 (6 bases). Sequencing was performed on PBMCs. The chain's CDR3 is CSASFSVGSFGGEQFF. CDR3 coding DNA: TGCAGTGCTAGTTTTTCGGTAGGAAGCTTCGGGGGTGAGCAGTTCTTC.